This T cell receptor (beta chain) was found in a study of PD-1 blockade in classical Hodgkin lymphoma. The V end was cut by 4 bases, the J end by 2 bases, with 12 bases between. From germline, CDR1 is SGHKS and CDR2 YYEKEE (reference sequence). This CDR3 region has 15 residues. Profiling relied on immunoSEQ multiplex PCR, and the TCRdb table lists in-frame clones only, not all of them. The data hold around 60,000 clones, with about 85% observed a single time. This clone has a handful of counts. Time point denoted: cycle 4 day 1 (C4D1), after six to seven weeks of nivolumab. All patients experienced relapse after autologous stem cell transplantation, and brentuximab vedotin exposure was variable. Best responses included complete response and partial response; otherwise, the best response was progressive disease.

The source was peripheral blood mononuclear cells (PBMCs), collected before the fourth cycle of nivolumab. The chain has TRBV5-5 and TRBJ1-4; no clear D gene. The clonotype was recovered from a human donor with classical Hodgkin lymphoma. The CDR3 region is CASSPTGLTNEKLFF. CDR3 DNA: TGTGCCAGCAGCCCGACCGGGCTCACTAATGAAAAACTGTTTTTT.